This entry lists 21 T cell receptor beta chains sequenced from one sample in a study of OX40 agonist ivuxolimab in advanced cancers. The library was built by means of the immunoSEQ multiplex PCR assay. TCRdb retrieved this table from immuneACCESS and kept in-frame rearrangements only. Not all clones are present; in checked studies, unresolved V genes account for under half, and no reason is known for the remainder. The table for this sample lists around 60,000 clones; nearly 95% of them were counted only once. The ten largest clones represent 20% to 25% of the sample. Sequencing used CD4+ or CD8+ T cells sorted from blood, obtained in a trial of the OX40 agonist ivuxolimab. The receptor set was obtained from an adult with an advanced solid tumor such as melanoma, head and neck, liver or kidney cancer.

The gene calls are TRBV5-4 and TRBJ2-7, with 7 bases lining up with TRBD1. V lost 2 bases and J lost 2; bases outside the gene matches: 4. The CDR3 is 14 amino acids. Germline lookup yields CDR1 SGHNT and CDR2 YYREEE (reference sequence). The CDR3 region has the DNA TGTGCCAGCAGCTTCTCGCAGGGGGCCTACGAGCAGTACTTC. The encoded protein is CASSFSQGAYEQYF.

The chain carries TRBV4-1 and TRBJ2-2; D uncertain. The CDR3 runs to 15 residues. V shed 0 bases and J shed 3 bases, with 8 bases lying between them. Germline V gene lookup returns CDR1 MGHRA and CDR2 YSYEKL. The CDR3 reads CASSQDPTDTGELFF. CDR3 in DNA: TGCGCCAGCAGCCAAGATCCCACGGACACCGGGGAGCTGTTTTTT.

The V gene is TRBV9, the J gene TRBJ2-5, with 8 bases aligning to TRBD1. Germline CDR1 and CDR2: SGDLS and YYNGEE. This CDR3 region has 14 residues. Trimming cost V 4 bases and J 5 bases; bases outside gene matches: 7. This chain's CDR3 is CASSQRDRGETQYF. The CDR3 nucleotides read TGTGCCAGCAGCCAGAGAGACAGGGGTGAGACCCAGTACTTC.

This chain connects TRBV4-1 to TRBJ2-7; 8 bases agree with TRBD1. Trimming took 4 bases from V and 0 from J; bases not matched to a gene: 2. This CDR3 is 14 amino acids long. The germline gives CDR1 MGHRA, CDR2 YSYEKL. CDR3 DNA sequence: TGCGCCAGCAGCCGGGACAGGAGCTCCTACGAGCAGTACTTC. It codes for CASSRDRSSYEQYF.

The chain is built from TRBV7-6 and TRBJ2-2, with D uncertain. V shed 2 bases and J shed 7 bases, with 11 bases lying between them. CDR1 is SGHVS and CDR2 is FNYEAQ in the germline V gene. The CDR3 totals 14 residues. The CDR3 nucleotides are TGTGCCAGCAGCTTAAAACGTAATCACGGGGAGCTGTTTTTT. It is translated as CASSLKRNHGELFF.

This chain connects TRBV7-6 to TRBJ2-5, with 7 bases lining up with TRBD1. The CDR3 totals 14 residues. After removal of 1 base from V and 4 bases from J, the junction contained 3 bases not matched to a gene. CDR1 is SGHVS and CDR2 is FNYEAQ in the germline V gene. CDR3 nucleotide sequence: TGTGCCAGCAGCTTAGAAGGGGGCGGAGAGACCCAGTACTTC. Its protein product is CASSLEGGGETQYF.

This chain links TRBV28 with TRBJ2-3, with 8 bases lining up with TRBD2. J was trimmed by 4 bases and V by 6 bases; bases with no gene match: 6. The CDR3 length is 14 residues. Germline CDR1 and CDR2: MDHEN and SYDVKM. The CDR3 loop is CASSKRLAPDTQYF. CDR3 coding DNA: TGTGCCAGCAGCAAACGACTAGCGCCAGATACGCAGTATTTT. The complete variable domain, with remaining parts taken from reference TRBV28 and TRBJ2-3, reads DVKVTQSSRYLVKRTGEKVFLECVQDMDHENMFWYRQDPGLGLRLIYFSYDVKMKEKGDIPEGYSVSREKKERFSLILESASTNQTSMYLCASSKRLAPDTQYFGPGTRLTVL.

V gene TRBV7-8 combines with J gene TRBJ2-1, with D hard to call. The CDR3 runs to 10 residues. Between the trimmed V and J ends, which lost 4 bases and 5 bases, there was a span of 0 bases. Germline V lookup: CDR1 SGHVS, CDR2 FQNEAQ. The DNA of the CDR3 is TGTGCCAGCAGCTACAATGAGCAGTTCTTC. Translating it yields CASSYNEQFF.

The rearrangement joins TRBV30 to TRBJ2-2; 8 bases map to TRBD2. This CDR3 is built from 16 residues. Trimming removed 7 bases from V and 4 bases from J; junction bases left unmatched: 14. Germline V gene sequence: CDR1 GTSNPN, CDR2 SVGIG (reference sequence). The CDR3 DNA follows: TGTGCCTCCCTTCAGGGCCAGCGGGAGCCCACCGGGGAGCTGTTTTTT. The encoded protein is CASLQGQREPTGELFF. Filled out from reference TRBV30 and TRBJ2-2, the complete variable domain reads SQTIHQWPATLVQPVGSPLSLECTVEGTSNPNLYWYRQAAGRGLQLLFYSVGIGQISSEVPQNLSASRPQDRQFILSSKKLLLSDSGFYLCASLQGQREPTGELFFGEGSRLTVL.

The chain links TRBV12-2 to TRBJ2-1; the D segment call TRBD2 is taken from the table without a DNA check. TRBV12-2 is given as a pseudogene. The CDR3 extends over 17 amino acids. The CDR3 is CASRSRATGRERNEQFF. The CDR3 nucleotides read TGTGCAAGTCGCTCCAGGGCCACGGGGCGGGAGAGGAATGAGCAGTTCTTC.

The V gene is TRBV10-3, the J gene TRBJ2-1; 8 bases are shared with TRBD2. Per germline, CDR1 ENHRY and CDR2 SYGVKD. This CDR3 spans 17 amino acids. The V and J ends lost 0 bases and 7 bases, in that order; junction bases with no gene match: 11. The CDR3 DNA reads TGTGCCATCAGTGAGTCGCCGCGAGCGGGGGAGAGGAATGAGCAGTTCTTC. It codes for CAISESPRAGERNEQFF.

The rearrangement joins TRBV29-1 to TRBJ2-7; D ambiguous. The ends were cut back, 5 bases at V and 3 bases at J, with 8 bases in the middle. The CDR3 is 11 amino acids. Germline-derived CDR1 and CDR2 are SQVTM and ANQGSEA. The CDR3 region has the DNA TGCAGCGTTATACTTGACTACGAGCAGTACTTC. Its translation is CSVILDYEQYF.

Here the CDR3 DNA reads TGTGCCAGCAGGGGGGGGGATGAAGCTCTCTACGAGCAGTACTTC. It encodes CASRGGDEALYEQYF. The chain joins TRBV6-1 to TRBJ2-7; TRBD2 aligns across 7 bases. The V and J ends lost 6 bases and 3 bases, in that order; junction bases with no gene match: 11. Per the germline V gene, CDR1 is MNHNS and CDR2 is SASEGT. CDR3 size: 15 residues.

V gene TRBV7-9 combines with J gene TRBJ2-1; TRBD2 matches at 13 bases. The CDR3 spans 15 residues. CDR1 SEHNR and CDR2 FQNEAQ come from the germline V gene (reference sequence). The ends lost 5 bases at V and 2 bases at J; junction bases unmatched: 0. The CDR3 protein is CASSGTSGTYNEQFF. The CDR3 DNA reads as TGTGCCAGCAGCGGGACTAGCGGGACCTACAATGAGCAGTTCTTC.

The chain is built from TRBV19 and TRBJ1-1; D might be TRBD1 (6 bases). Germline V gene lookup returns CDR1 LNHDA and CDR2 SQIVND (reference sequence). The V end lost 4 bases, the J end lost 3 bases, and 12 bases lay between the germline ends. The CDR3 covers 14 residues. The CDR3 DNA reads TGTGCCAGTAGTAGGGCAGGGGCTGACACTGAAGCTTTCTTT. Protein sequence: CASSRAGADTEAFF. The full variable domain, its missing parts supplied by reference TRBV19 and TRBJ1-1, is DGGITQSPKYLFRKEGQNVTLSCEQNLNHDAMYWYRQDPGQGLRLIYYSQIVNDFQKGDIAEGYSVSREKKESFPLTVTSAQKNPTAFYLCASSRAGADTEAFFGQGTRLTVV.

The J gene is TRBJ1-2, the V gene TRBV5-5; D is possibly TRBD1 (5 bases). Germline V gives CDR1 SGHKS, CDR2 YYEKEE (reference sequence). This CDR3 comprises 14 residues. V lost 1 base and J 6 bases, leaving 13 bases between the germline ends. The CDR3 DNA reads TGTGCCAGCAGCTTGCGCAACAGAGGGGATGGCTACACCTTC. Protein sequence: CASSLRNRGDGYTF.

The V gene is TRBV19, the J gene TRBJ2-5; 11 nucleotides line up with TRBD2. CDR3 length: 16 amino acids. Trimming removed 5 bases from V and 5 bases from J; junction bases left unmatched: 10. CDR1 and CDR2 from the germline V gene are LNHDA and SQIVND (reference sequence). The CDR3 here is CASSVGLAGGLETQYF. In DNA, the CDR3 is TGTGCCAGTAGTGTAGGGCTAGCGGGAGGATTGGAGACCCAGTACTTC.

This chain connects TRBV4-1 to TRBJ2-5; 9 positions match TRBD2. Germline CDR1 and CDR2: MGHRA and YSYEKL. This CDR3 is 15 amino acids long. With V trimmed by 3 bases and J by 3 bases, 5 bases remained unmatched. CDR3 sequence: CASSQQTSGEETQYF. Written as DNA, the CDR3 is TGCGCCAGCAGCCAGCAGACTAGCGGCGAAGAGACCCAGTACTTC.

For this clone: Other nucleotide sequences in the sample specify the same CDR3. The chain uses TRBV9 and TRBJ2-1; D perhaps matches TRBD2 (5 bases). Germline V lookup: CDR1 SGDLS, CDR2 YYNGEE. V lost 1 base and J 0 bases, leaving 8 bases between the germline ends. The CDR3 runs to 15 residues. The CDR3 region has the DNA TGTGCCAGCAGCGTAAGCGGTAGCTCCTACAATGAGCAGTTCTTC. It codes for CASSVSGSSYNEQFF.

J is TRBJ2-2 and V is TRBV7-9; 9 nucleotides line up with TRBD1. Trimming at V came to 6 bases and at J to 3 bases, leaving 11 bases not matched to a gene. The CDR3 loop spans 17 amino acids. The germline V gene has CDR1 SEHNR and CDR2 FQNEAQ (reference sequence). The CDR3 bases are TGTGCCAGCAGGGGTTACCGGGACAGGGTCGACACCGGGGAGCTGTTTTTT. This gives the protein CASRGYRDRVDTGELFF. Based on the CDR3 plus reference TRBV7-9 and TRBJ2-2, the full variable domain is DTGVSQNPRHKITKRGQNVTFRCDPISEHNRLYWYRQTLGQGPEFLTYFQNEAQLEKSRLLSDRFSAERPKGSFSTLEIQRTEQGDSAMYLCASRGYRDRVDTGELFFGEGSRLTVL.

The chain links TRBV7-8 to TRBJ2-7; TRBD2 is a possible D gene (5 bases). CDR3 length: 13 amino acids. V was clipped by 8 bases and J by 3 bases, with 14 bases between them. Germline V lookup: CDR1 SGHVS, CDR2 FQNEAQ. The CDR3 DNA reads TGTGCCAGCTCCGGGGTTACGGGCTACGAGCAGTACTTC. Amino acid sequence: CASSGVTGYEQYF.